This T cell receptor beta chain was captured in a study of CD8 T cells in ankylosing spondylitis. Findings of the study overall: Apparently characteristic of ankylosing spondylitis blood was a TCR beta motif (fewer than 10 highly homologous variants). Reportedly, matched ankylosing spondylitis synovial fluid was significantly enriched for disease-linked clones.

Many counts were recorded for this clonotype. The antigen is not known. In making TCR beta libraries, quantitative 5'-RACE with molecular barcodes was used. From the 5' RACE reads, TCRdb called clonotypes with MiXCR, one entry per CDR3 protein. This sample carries fewer than 550,000 distinct CDR3 sequences, roughly 5% of them seen once, and the ten largest clones take 3.5%. Trimming removed 6 bases at V and 0 bases at J, with 15 bases between. Germline CDR1 reads KGHSH; CDR2 reads LQKENI. The CDR3 has 15 amino acids. This chain links TRBV18 with TRBJ2-7; D tentatively reads TRBD1 or TRBD2 (5 bases each). The specimen sequenced was blood, either unsorted or a sorted T cell fraction (not recorded which). The TCR was taken from a male donor with ankylosing spondylitis. The CDR3 loop reads CASSPLADSSYEQYF. Written as DNA, the CDR3 is TGTGCCAGCTCGCCTCTAGCCGACAGCTCCTACGAGCAGTACTTC.